A single sample gave rise to the 9 T cell receptor beta chains below, sequenced in a study of T cells in Graves' hyperthyroidism and ophthalmopathy. TCR beta CDR3 regions were amplified from RNA. Using the HTBI primer set, a first-round RT-PCR was run on the TCR CDR3. Each CDR3 protein is one row after TCRdb ran MiXCR on the multiplex PCR reads. The data hold approximately 640,000 distinct CDR3 sequences, with 15% to 20% observed a single time. The specimen sequenced was blood. The receptors derive from a man aged 45-65 years with Graves' hyperthyroidism.

This clonotype was detected ten times or more. The rearrangement uses TRBV24-1 and TRBJ1-5, with D unresolved. Germline CDR1 reads KGHDR; CDR2 reads SFDVKD. Trimming took off 4 bases at V and 4 bases at J, with 16 bases between the two ends. CDR3 length: 16 amino acids. This CDR3 reads CATSESGWFRNQPQHF. The DNA of the CDR3 is TGTGCCACCAGTGAGTCAGGTTGGTTTAGGAATCAGCCCCAGCATTTT.

The table lists this clonotype with many counts. This rearrangement joins TRBV7-2 to TRBJ2-3; D uncertain. This CDR3 is built from 15 residues. Germline V gene sequence: CDR1 SGHTA, CDR2 FQGNSA. The germline V and J ends were trimmed by 2 bases and 4 bases, with 13 bases remaining between them. CDR3 coding DNA: TGTGCCAGCAGCTTACGTAACCCTGGCGCAGATACGCAGTATTTT. It codes for CASSLRNPGADTQYF.

This rearrangement joins TRBV28 to TRBJ2-1; D not resolved. In germline, CDR1 is MDHEN, CDR2 SYDVKM. The V end was cut by 3 bases, the J end by 13 bases, with 13 bases between. This CDR3 region has 12 residues. The CDR3 region has the DNA TGTGCCAGCAGTTTGGAGTCCAGGTCACAGTTCTTC. It specifies CASSLESRSQFF.

J is TRBJ2-5 and V is TRBV18; the D is unclear. Germline V lookup: CDR1 KGHSH, CDR2 LQKENI. Trimming shortened V by 0 bases and J by 4 bases, and 9 bases separated the two germline ends. The CDR3 has 14 amino acids. The CDR3 loop is CASSPPVNPETQYF. The CDR3 nucleotides are TGTGCCAGCTCACCACCGGTCAATCCAGAGACCCAGTACTTC.

This clonotype was found many times. The rearrangement uses TRBV29-1 and TRBJ2-5; D gene ambiguous. The CDR3 sequence is 14 residues long. Per germline, CDR1 SQVTM and CDR2 ANQGSEA. V lost 7 bases, J lost 1 base, and 16 bases lay in between. Here the CDR3 reads CSAPSRASQETQYF. The CDR3 nucleotides are TGCAGCGCCCCCTCTAGGGCCAGCCAAGAGACCCAGTACTTC.

This clonotype was seen a few times. CDR3 sequence: CASSVGQLLNSPLHF. The CDR3 DNA reads TGTGCCAGCAGCGTAGGGCAGCTCCTTAATTCACCCCTCCACTTT. The rearrangement links TRBV9 to TRBJ1-6; D gene uncertain. CDR3 size: 15 residues. Looked up from germline, CDR1 is SGDLS and CDR2 is YYNGEE. The V end lost 0 bases, the J end lost 6 bases, and 10 bases lay between the germline ends.

This sequence joins TRBV3-1 and TRBJ2-1; D is uncertain. V gave up 5 bases and J gave up 3 bases, with 8 bases separating them. The CDR3 is made up of 13 amino acids. Germline CDR1 reads LGHDT; CDR2 reads YNNKEL (reference sequence). In DNA, the CDR3 is TGTGCCAGCAGCTCTCAGAACTACAATGAGCAGTTCTTC. It yields the protein CASSSQNYNEQFF.

This chain uses TRBV25-1 with TRBJ1-1, with TRBD1 identical over 7 bases. V lost 5 bases, J lost 7 bases, and 10 bases stayed unmatched. This CDR3 region has 14 residues. Per germline, CDR1 MGHDK and CDR2 SYGVNS. This CDR3 is CASSLGGGGVEAFF. In DNA form, the CDR3 reads TGTGCCAGCAGTCTAGGGGGAGGGGGCGTTGAAGCTTTCTTT.

This clonotype was recorded at least ten times. This chain connects TRBV6-2 or TRBV6-3 to TRBJ2-3; D is tentatively TRBD1 or TRBD2 (5 bases each). In germline, CDR1 is MNHEY, CDR2 SVGEGT. The CDR3 contains 14 residues. V lost 8 bases and J 1 base, leaving 13 bases between the germline ends. The CDR3 here is CASLLGDGTDTQYF. The CDR3 coding sequence is TGTGCCAGCCTCTTGGGGGACGGCACAGATACGCAGTATTTT.